A single sample is the source of the 12 T cell receptor beta chains below, sequenced in a study of T cell repertoires in cytomegalovirus infection. The antigens of these receptors remain unknown. TCRdb redid the calling of the reads with MiXCR, one entry per CDR3 protein. The sample has 700,000 to 900,000 distinct CDR3 sequences, 25% to 35% seen once; the top ten hold roughly 14%. This sample comprised cultured CD8+ T cells from PBMCs, obtained from culture after CMV antigen stimulation. These receptors all come from a human donor in good health (CMV status not recorded). Some clones in this sample may be carry-over from other donors' samples.

The V and J genes are TRBV5-1 and TRBJ2-7; D gene unclear. The germline V gene has CDR1 SGHRS and CDR2 YFSETQ. Trimming took 4 bases from V and 2 from J, leaving 4 bases between them. The CDR3 runs 11 residues. The chain's CDR3 is CASSNAYEQYF. CDR3 DNA: TGCGCCAGCAGCAACGCCTACGAGCAGTACTTC.

CDR3 residues: CSPGTGPLSEQYV. CDR3 DNA sequence: TGCAGTCCAGGGACAGGGCCCCTCTCCGAGCAGTACGTC. The chain uses TRBV20-1 and TRBJ2-7, with 9 bases identical to TRBD1. Germline V gene data show CDR1 as DFQATT and CDR2 as SNEGSKA (reference sequence). This CDR3 spans 13 amino acids. The V gene end was trimmed by 8 bases and the J gene end by 6 bases; junction bases not matched to a gene: 11.

The chain couples TRBV13 to TRBJ1-5; maybe TRBD1 (6 bases). CDR1 is PRHDT and CDR2 is FYEKMQ in the germline V gene (reference sequence). The V and J ends lost 4 bases and 6 bases respectively, with 13 bases between them. The CDR3 sequence is 14 residues long. The CDR3 bases are TGTGCCAGCAGCTCAAGGGGCAGGGGTCAGCCCCAGCATTTT. Amino acids: CASSSRGRGQPQHF. The whole variable domain, remainder taken from reference TRBV13 and TRBJ1-5, is AAGVIQSPRHLIKEKRETATLKCYPIPRHDTVYWYQQGPGQDPQFLISFYEKMQSDKGSIPDRFSAQQFSDYHSELNMSSLELGDSALYFCASSSRGRGQPQHFGDGTRLSIL.

This clonotype was observed a handful of times. The V gene is TRBV4-2, the J gene TRBJ1-1; TRBD1 agrees at 8 bases. CDR1 is LGHNA and CDR2 is YNFKEQ in the germline V gene. J gave up 0 bases and V 4 bases, and 7 bases lay outside the gene matches. The CDR3 length is 16 residues. The CDR3 DNA sequence: TGTGCCAGCAGCCTCCGGACAGGGCCCGTGAACACTGAAGCTTTCTTT. Translating gives CASSLRTGPVNTEAFF.

The chain couples TRBV4-2 to TRBJ1-5; D is possibly TRBD1 (6 bases). CDR3 length: 15 residues. Germline V gene lookup returns CDR1 LGHNA and CDR2 YNFKEQ. V lost 3 bases and J lost 2, with 11 bases in between. For the CDR3, the DNA is TGTGCCAGCAGCCAGTGCAGGGGCGGCAATCAGCCCCAGCATTTT. It translates to CASSQCRGGNQPQHF.

This clonotype came up once. One base away lies a much larger clone, so this may be a sequencing read error. DNA of the CDR3: TGTGCCAGCAGCTTCGGACAGGGGGCCGAAAAACTGTTTTTT. This gives the protein CASSFGQGAEKLFF. This chain connects TRBV5-4 to TRBJ1-4, with TRBD1 identical over 11 bases. V lost 2 bases and J lost 8; bases outside the gene matches: 2. Germline loops: CDR1 SGHNT, CDR2 YYREEE (reference sequence). CDR3 length equals 14 residues.

The J gene is TRBJ2-7, the V gene TRBV15, with 7 positions matching TRBD2. CDR1 and CDR2 from the germline V gene are LNHNV and YYDKDF (reference sequence). The CDR3 covers 13 residues. V lost 5 bases to trimming and J lost 2 bases; unmatched junction nucleotides: 3. CDR3 region: CATSGTSAYEQYF. The CDR3 region has the DNA TGTGCCACCAGCGGCACTAGCGCCTACGAGCAGTACTTC. Full variable domain (rest looked up from reference TRBV15 and TRBJ2-7): DAMVIQNPRYQVTQFGKPVTLSCSQTLNHNVMYWYQQKSSQAPKLLFHYYDKDFNNEADTPDNFQSRRPNTSFCFLDIRSPGLGDTAMYLCATSGTSAYEQYFGPGTRLTVT.

This clonotype was seen a few times. The J gene is TRBJ1-2, the V gene TRBV6-5; 11 bases are shared with TRBD1. This CDR3 comprises 19 residues. After removal of 1 base from V and 4 bases from J, the junction contained 14 bases not matched to a gene. The V gene's germline CDR1 is MNHEY and CDR2 SVGAGI. CDR3 nucleotides: TGTGCCAGCAGTTACTGGACAGTAATGAAAGGGACAGGGGGCTATGGCTACACCTTC. Its translation: CASSYWTVMKGTGGYGYTF.

This clonotype was seen repeatedly, ten times or more. The CDR3 DNA reads TGTGCCAGCAGCTTCCGGGGGGCCCCCTACGAGCAGTACTTC. Translating it yields CASSFRGAPYEQYF. The chain combines TRBV7-2 with TRBJ2-7, with D possibly TRBD2 on 7 matching bases. Trimming cost V 3 bases and J 2 bases, with 11 bases left between them. Germline V gene sequence: CDR1 SGHTA, CDR2 FQGNSA. This CDR3 comprises 14 residues. Variable domain in full (rest from reference TRBV7-2 and TRBJ2-7): GAGVSQSPSNKVTEKGKDVELRCDPISGHTALYWYRQSLGQGLEFLIYFQGNSAPDKSGLPSDRFSAERTGGSVSTLTIQRTQQEDSAVYLCASSFRGAPYEQYFGPGTRLTVT.

The genes are TRBV9 and TRBJ2-1, with D tentatively TRBD2 (5 bases). V lost 0 bases and J 8 bases, leaving 12 bases between the germline ends. The germline gives CDR1 SGDLS, CDR2 YYNGEE. This CDR3 region has 14 residues. The CDR3 reads CASSVDRGWDEQFF. The CDR3 region has the DNA TGTGCCAGCAGCGTAGATCGGGGTTGGGATGAGCAGTTCTTC.

The chain recombines TRBV7-6 with TRBJ1-1; 11 positions agree with TRBD1. Germline V gene data show CDR1 as SGHVS and CDR2 as FNYEAQ. V shed 6 bases, J shed 1 base, and the junction held 7 bases outside the gene matches. The CDR3 runs 16 residues. In DNA, the CDR3 is TGTGCCAGCAGTTCCGGACAGGGGGCCCCGAACACTGAAGCTTTCTTT. Translated: CASSSGQGAPNTEAFF.

The rearrangement uses TRBV6-6 and TRBJ2-7, with 12 bases matching TRBD1. Looked up from germline, CDR1 is MNHNY and CDR2 is SVGAGI (reference sequence). Trimming cost V 6 bases and J 7 bases; bases outside gene matches: 10. This CDR3 comprises 15 residues. The CDR3, as DNA: TGTGCCAGCAGACAACCGGGACAGGGGGCGAGTGAGCAGTACTTC. Its protein product is CASRQPGQGASEQYF.